This T cell receptor (delta chain) is from a study of gamma-delta T cells after stem cell transplantation. V shed 4 bases, J shed 6 bases, and the junction held 12 bases outside the gene matches. The CDR3 sequence is 15 residues long. CDR1 GEAIGNYY and CDR2 EKD come from the germline V gene. This clone ranks as hyperexpanded. The same CDR3 arises from other DNA sequences in this sample as well. With CATT, TCRdb re-called clones from the RT-PCR reads. This sample has about 1,300 delta-chain clones, with 13% to 15% found just once. The receptor was isolated from a human donor. It is not recorded whose cells these are; they may come from a transplant donor. J is TRDJ1 and V is TRDV2, with 8 bases fitting TRDD3. Input material: gamma-delta T cells. The CDR3 DNA reads TGTGCCTGTGAGGATCTGGGGGACCCAGGAAATAAACTCATCTTT. Translated: CACEDLGDPGNKLIF.